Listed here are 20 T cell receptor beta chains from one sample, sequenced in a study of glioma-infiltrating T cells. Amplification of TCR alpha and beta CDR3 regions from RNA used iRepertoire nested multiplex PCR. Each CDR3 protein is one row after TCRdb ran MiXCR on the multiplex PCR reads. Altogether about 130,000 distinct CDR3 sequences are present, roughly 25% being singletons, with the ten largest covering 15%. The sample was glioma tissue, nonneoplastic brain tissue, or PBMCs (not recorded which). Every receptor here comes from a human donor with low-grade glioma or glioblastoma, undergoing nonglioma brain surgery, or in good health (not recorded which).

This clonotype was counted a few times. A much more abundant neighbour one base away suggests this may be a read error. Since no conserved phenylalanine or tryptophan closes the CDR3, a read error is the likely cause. CDR3 sequence: CASSYRQGNYGYTL. CDR3 coding DNA: TGTGCCAGCAGTTACAGACAGGGGAACTATGGCTACACCCTC. The gene calls are TRBV6-6 and TRBJ1-2; 8 positions match TRBD1. CDR1 MNHNY and CDR2 SVGAGI come from the germline V gene (reference sequence). The CDR3 is 14 amino acids. Losses at the gene ends were 2 bases for V and 2 bases for J; bases not matched to a gene: 1.

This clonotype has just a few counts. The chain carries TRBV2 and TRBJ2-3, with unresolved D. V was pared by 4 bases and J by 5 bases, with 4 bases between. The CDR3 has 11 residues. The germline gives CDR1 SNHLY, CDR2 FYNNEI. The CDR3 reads CASSVKDTQYF. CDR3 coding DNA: TGTGCCAGCAGTGTCAAAGATACGCAGTATTTT.

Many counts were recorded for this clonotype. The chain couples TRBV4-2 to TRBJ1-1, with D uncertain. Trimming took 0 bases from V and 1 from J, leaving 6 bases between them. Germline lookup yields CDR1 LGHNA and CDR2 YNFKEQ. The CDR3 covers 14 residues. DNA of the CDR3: TGTGCCAGCAGCCAAGATAGTTGGAACACTGAAGCTTTCTTT. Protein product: CASSQDSWNTEAFF.

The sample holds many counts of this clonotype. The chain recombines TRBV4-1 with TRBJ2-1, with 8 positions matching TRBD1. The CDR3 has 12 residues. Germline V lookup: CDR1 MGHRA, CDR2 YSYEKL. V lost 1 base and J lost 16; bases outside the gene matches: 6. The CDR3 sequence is CASSQGRDRYFF. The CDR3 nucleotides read TGCGCCAGCAGCCAAGGCCGGGACAGGTACTTCTTC.

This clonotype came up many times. The CDR3 sequence is CSAFRPQDLNYEQYF. DNA for the CDR3: TGCAGTGCTTTTCGACCTCAGGATCTCAACTACGAGCAGTACTTC. V gene TRBV20-1 combines with J gene TRBJ2-7; D unclear. Germline V gene sequence: CDR1 DFQATT, CDR2 SNEGSKA (reference sequence). Trimming left V 5 bases short and J 3 bases short, with 20 bases between. There are 15 residues in the CDR3.

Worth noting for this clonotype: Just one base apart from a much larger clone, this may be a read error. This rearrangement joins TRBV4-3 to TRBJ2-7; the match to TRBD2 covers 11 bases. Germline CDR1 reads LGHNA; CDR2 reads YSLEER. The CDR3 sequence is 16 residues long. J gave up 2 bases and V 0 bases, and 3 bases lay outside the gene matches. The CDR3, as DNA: TGCGCCAGCAGCCAAGAGGTAGCGGGAGGGCCCTACGAGCAGTACTTC. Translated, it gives CASSQEVAGGPYEQYF.

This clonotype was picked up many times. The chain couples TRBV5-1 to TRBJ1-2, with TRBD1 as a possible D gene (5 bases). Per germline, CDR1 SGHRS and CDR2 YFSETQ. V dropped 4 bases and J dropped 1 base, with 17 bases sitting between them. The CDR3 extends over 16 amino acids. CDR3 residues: CASSHRDGIYNYGYTF. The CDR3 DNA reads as TGCGCCAGCAGCCACCGGGACGGCATCTATAACTATGGCTACACCTTC.

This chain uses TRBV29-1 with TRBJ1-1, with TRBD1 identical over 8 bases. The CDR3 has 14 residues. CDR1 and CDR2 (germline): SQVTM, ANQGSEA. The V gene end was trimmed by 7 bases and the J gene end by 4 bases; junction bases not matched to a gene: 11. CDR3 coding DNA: TGCAGCGGGATTGGTGGACAGGGCGGCACTGAAGCTTTCTTT. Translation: CSGIGGQGGTEAFF.

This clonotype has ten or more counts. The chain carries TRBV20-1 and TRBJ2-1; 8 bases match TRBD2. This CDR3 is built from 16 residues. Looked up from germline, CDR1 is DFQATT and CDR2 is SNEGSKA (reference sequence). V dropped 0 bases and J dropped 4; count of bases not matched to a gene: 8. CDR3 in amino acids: CSARDLAGGPYNEQFF. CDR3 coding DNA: TGCAGTGCTAGAGATCTGGCGGGAGGCCCGTACAATGAGCAGTTCTTC.

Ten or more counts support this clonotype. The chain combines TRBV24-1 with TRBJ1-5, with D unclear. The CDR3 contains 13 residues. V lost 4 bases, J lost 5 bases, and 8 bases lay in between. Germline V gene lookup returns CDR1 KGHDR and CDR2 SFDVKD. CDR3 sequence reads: CATSEGSHQPQHF. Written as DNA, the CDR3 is TGTGCCACCAGTGAGGGCAGTCATCAGCCCCAGCATTTT.

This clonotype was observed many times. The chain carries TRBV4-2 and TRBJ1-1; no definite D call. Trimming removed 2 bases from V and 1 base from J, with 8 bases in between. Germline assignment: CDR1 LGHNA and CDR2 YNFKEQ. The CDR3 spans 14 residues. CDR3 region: CASSQQHPNTEAFF. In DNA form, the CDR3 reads TGTGCCAGCAGCCAACAGCACCCGAACACTGAAGCTTTCTTT.

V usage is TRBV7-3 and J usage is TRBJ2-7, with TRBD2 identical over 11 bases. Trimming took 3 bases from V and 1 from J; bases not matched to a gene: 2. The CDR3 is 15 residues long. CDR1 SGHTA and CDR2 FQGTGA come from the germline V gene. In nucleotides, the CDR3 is TGTGCCAGCAGCTTCACTAGCGGGAGTTCCTACGAGCAGTACTTC. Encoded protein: CASSFTSGSSYEQYF.

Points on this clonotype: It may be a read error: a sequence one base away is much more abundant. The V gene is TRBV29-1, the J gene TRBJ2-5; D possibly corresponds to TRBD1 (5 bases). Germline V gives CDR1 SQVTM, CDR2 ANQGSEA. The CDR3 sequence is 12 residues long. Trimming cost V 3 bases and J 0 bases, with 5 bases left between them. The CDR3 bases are TGCAGCGTTGAGGACAACCAAGAGACCCAGTACTTC. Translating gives CSVEDNQETQYF. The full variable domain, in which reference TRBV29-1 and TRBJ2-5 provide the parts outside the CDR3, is SAVISQKPSRDICQRGTSLTIQCQVDSQVTMMFWYRQQPGQSLTLIATANQGSEATYESGFVIDKFPISRPNLTFSTLTVSNMSPEDSSIYLCSVEDNQETQYFGPGTRLLVL.

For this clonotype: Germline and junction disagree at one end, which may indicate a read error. CDR3 region: CASSLDGSRTQYF. The CDR3, as DNA: TGTGCTAGCAGCTTAGATGGTAGCAGAACGCAGTATTTT. This chain links TRBV7-7 with TRBJ2-3; D not certain. The CDR3 has 13 residues. Germline CDR1 SSHAT, CDR2 FNYEAQ (reference sequence).

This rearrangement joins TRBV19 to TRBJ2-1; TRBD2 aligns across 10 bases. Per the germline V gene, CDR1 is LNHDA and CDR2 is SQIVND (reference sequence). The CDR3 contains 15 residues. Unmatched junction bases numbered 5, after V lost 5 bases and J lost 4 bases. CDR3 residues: CASSRTTSGYNEQFF. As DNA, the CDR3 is TGTGCCAGTAGTCGGACGACTAGCGGGTACAATGAGCAGTTCTTC.

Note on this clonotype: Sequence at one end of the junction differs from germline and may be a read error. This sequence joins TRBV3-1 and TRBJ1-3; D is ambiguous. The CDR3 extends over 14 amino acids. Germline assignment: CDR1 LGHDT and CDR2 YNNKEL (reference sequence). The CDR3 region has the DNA TGTGCCAGCATCCAAGAGGGTACGGGAAACACCATATATTTT. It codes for CASIQEGTGNTIYF.

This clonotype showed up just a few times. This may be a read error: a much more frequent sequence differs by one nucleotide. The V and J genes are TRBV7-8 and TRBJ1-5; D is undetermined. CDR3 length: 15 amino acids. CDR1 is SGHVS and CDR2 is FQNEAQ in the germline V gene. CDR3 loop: CASRLLSGINQPQHF. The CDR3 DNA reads TGTGCCAGCCGCTTACTCTCGGGGATCAATCAGCCCCAGCATTTT.

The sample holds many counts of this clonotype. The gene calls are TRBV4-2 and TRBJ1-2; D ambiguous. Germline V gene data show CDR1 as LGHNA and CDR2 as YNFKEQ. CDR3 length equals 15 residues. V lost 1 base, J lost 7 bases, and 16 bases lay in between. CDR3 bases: TGTGCCAGCAGCCAAGGGCAGCTGGCCCCGGGTGGCTACACCTTC. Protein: CASSQGQLAPGGYTF.

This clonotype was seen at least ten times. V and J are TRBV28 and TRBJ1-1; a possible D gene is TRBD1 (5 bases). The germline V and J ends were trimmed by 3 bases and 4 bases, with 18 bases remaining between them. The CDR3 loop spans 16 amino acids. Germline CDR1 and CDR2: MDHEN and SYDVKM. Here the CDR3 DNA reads TGTGCCAGCAGTTTCCCACCAGGGACCAGAGGCACTGAAGCTTTCTTT. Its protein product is CASSFPPGTRGTEAFF. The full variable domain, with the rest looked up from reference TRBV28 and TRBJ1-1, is DVKVTQSSRYLVKRTGEKVFLECVQDMDHENMFWYRQDPGLGLRLIYFSYDVKMKEKGDIPEGYSVSREKKERFSLILESASTNQTSMYLCASSFPPGTRGTEAFFGQGTRLTVV.

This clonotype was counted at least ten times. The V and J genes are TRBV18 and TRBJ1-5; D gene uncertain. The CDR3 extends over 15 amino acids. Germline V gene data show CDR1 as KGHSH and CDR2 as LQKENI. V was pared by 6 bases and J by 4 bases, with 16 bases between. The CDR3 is CASSPEAGSNQPQHF. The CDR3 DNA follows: TGTGCCAGCTCCCCCGAGGCGGGGTCTAATCAGCCCCAGCATTTT.